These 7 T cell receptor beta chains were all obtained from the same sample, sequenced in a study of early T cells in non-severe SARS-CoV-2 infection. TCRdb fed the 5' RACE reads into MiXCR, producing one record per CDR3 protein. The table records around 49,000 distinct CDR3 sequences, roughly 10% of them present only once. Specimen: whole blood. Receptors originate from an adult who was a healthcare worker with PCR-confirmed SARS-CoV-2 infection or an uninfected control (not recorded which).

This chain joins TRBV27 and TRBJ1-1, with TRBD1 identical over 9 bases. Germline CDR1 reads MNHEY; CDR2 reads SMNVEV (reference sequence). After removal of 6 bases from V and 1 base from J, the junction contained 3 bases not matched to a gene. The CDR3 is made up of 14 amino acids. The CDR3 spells CASSRDRANTEAFF. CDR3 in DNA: TGTGCCAGCAGCCGGGACAGGGCGAACACTGAAGCTTTCTTT.

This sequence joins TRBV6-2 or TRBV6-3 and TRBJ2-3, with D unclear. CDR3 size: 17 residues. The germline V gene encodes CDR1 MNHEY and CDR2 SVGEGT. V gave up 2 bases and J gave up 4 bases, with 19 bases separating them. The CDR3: CASSYRLVSSKADTQYF. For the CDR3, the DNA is TGTGCCAGCAGTTACCGCTTAGTGTCTTCTAAAGCAGATACGCAGTATTTT.

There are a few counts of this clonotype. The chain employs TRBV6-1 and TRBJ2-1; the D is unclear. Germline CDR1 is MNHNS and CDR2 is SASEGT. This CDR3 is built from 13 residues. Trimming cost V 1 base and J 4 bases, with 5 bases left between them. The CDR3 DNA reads TGTGCCAGCAGTGAAGGAACGTACAATGAGCAGTTCTTC. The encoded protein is CASSEGTYNEQFF.

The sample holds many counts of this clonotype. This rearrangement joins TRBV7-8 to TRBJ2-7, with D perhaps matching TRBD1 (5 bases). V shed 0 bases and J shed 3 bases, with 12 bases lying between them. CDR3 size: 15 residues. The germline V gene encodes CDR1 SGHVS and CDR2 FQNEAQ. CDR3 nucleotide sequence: TGTGCCAGCAGCTTAGCGCAGGGTTTCATCTACGAGCAGTACTTC. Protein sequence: CASSLAQGFIYEQYF.

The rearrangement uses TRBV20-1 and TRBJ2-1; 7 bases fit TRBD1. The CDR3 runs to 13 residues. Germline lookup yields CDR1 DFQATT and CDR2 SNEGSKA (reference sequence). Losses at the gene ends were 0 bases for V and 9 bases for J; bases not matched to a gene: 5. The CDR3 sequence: CSARDTGEIEQFF. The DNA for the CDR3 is TGCAGTGCTAGAGATACAGGGGAGATTGAGCAGTTCTTC.

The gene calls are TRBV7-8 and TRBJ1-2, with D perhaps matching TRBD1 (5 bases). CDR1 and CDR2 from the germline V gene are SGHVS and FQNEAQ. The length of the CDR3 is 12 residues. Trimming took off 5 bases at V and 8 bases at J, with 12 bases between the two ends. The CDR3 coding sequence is TGTGCCAGCAGCCCAGGACACGAGGGCTACACCTTC. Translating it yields CASSPGHEGYTF.

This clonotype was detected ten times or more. The CDR3 coding sequence is TGTGCCAGCAATTCCCTAGCGGGGGCCACAGATACGCAGTATTTT. It yields the protein CASNSLAGATDTQYF. The chain is built from TRBV7-2 and TRBJ2-3; 10 bases map to TRBD2. This CDR3 is built from 15 residues. The V segment lost 7 bases and the J segment 2 bases; nucleotides outside the gene matches: 6. The V gene's germline CDR1 is SGHTA and CDR2 FQGNSA.